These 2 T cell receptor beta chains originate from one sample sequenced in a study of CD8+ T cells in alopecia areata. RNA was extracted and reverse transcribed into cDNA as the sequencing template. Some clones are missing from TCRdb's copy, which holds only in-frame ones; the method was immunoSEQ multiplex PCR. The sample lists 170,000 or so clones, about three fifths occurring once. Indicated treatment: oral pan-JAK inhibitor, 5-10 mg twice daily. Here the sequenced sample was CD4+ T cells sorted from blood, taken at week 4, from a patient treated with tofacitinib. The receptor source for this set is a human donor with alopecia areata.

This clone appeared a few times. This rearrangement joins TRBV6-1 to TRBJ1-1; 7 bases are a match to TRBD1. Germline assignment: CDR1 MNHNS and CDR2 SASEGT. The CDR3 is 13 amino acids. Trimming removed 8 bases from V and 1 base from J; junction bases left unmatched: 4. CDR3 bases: TGTGCCAGCGGGGGACAGCCGAACACTGAAGCTTTCTTT. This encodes CASGGQPNTEAFF.

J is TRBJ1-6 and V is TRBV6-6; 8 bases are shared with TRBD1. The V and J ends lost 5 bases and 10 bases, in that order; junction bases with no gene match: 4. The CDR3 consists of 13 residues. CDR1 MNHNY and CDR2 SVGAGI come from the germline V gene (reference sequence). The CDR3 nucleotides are TGTGCCAGCAGTCGGACAGGGTTCTCACCCCTCCACTTT. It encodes CASSRTGFSPLHF.